This record covers a single TCR beta chain. Its specificity is not known. TRB rearrangements spanning V, D and J were amplified using mixed TRB-A/B primers. TCRdb recomputed calls from the multiplex PCR reads with MiXCR, one row per CDR3 protein. The table includes several thousand distinct CDR3 sequences, approximately 49% detected once. TCR beta rearrangements were amplified from peripheral blood genomic DNA. The CDR3 has 15 amino acids. V trimming: 6 bases; J trimming: 1 base; junction bases outside the gene matches: 8. Germline CDR1 reads SEHNR; CDR2 reads FQNEAQ (reference sequence). The data were taken from a study of T cell repertoires in aging, cancer and after chemotherapy. Across the whole study: The full dataset contained several million TCR reads.

Findings and limits, study-wide: Loss of evenness, beyond lost richness, contributed to age-related TCR diversity decline in cancer patients. No conclusions about immunological memory after chemotherapy can be drawn from the repertoire data.

The chain carries TRBV7-9 and TRBJ1-1; TRBD1 agrees at 7 bases. This receptor was identified in a human donor with a solid tumor. The sequenced material came from blood. The CDR3 spells CASRPYGDRNTEAFF. The CDR3 DNA reads as TGTGCCAGCAGACCTTACGGGGACAGGAACACTGAAGCTTTCTTT. Full variable domain (outside the CDR3, taken from reference TRBV7-9 and TRBJ1-1): DTGVSQNPRHKITKRGQNVTFRCDPISEHNRLYWYRQTLGQGPEFLTYFQNEAQLEKSRLLSDRFSAERPKGSFSTLEIQRTEQGDSAMYLCASRPYGDRNTEAFFGQGTRLTVV.